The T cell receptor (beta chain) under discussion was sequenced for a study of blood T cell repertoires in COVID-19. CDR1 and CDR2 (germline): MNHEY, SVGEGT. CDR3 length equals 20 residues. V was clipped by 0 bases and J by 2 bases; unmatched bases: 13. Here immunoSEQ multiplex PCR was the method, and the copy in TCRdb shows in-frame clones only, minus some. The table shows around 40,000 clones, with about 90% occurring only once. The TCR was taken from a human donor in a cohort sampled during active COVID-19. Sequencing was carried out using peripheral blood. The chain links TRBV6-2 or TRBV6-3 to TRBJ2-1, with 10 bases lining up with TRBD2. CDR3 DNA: TGTGCCAGCAGTTACTCGAGCGTCCACAGCGGGACTAGCGCCTACAATGAGCAGTTCTTC. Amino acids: CASSYSSVHSGTSAYNEQFF.